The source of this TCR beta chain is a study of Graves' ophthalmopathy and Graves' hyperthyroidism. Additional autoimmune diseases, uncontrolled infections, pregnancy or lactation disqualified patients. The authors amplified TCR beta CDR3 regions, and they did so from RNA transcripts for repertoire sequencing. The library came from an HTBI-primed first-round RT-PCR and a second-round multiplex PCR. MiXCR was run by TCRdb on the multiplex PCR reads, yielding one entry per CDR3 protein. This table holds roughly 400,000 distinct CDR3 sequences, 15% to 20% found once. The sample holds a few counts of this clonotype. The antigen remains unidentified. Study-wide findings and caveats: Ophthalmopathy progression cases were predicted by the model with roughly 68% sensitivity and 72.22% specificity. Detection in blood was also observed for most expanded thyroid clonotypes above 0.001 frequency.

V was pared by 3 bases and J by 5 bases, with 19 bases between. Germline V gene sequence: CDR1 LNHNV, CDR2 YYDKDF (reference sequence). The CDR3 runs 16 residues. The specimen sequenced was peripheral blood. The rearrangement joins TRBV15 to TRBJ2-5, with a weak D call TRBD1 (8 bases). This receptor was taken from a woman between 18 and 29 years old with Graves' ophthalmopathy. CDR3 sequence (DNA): TGTGCCACCAGCAGGGGACAGGCGGGGGCCACCGAGACCCAGTACTTC. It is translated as CATSRGQAGATETQYF.